This entry features one TCR beta chain sequence. The entry originates in a study of T-cell memory formation after mild COVID-19. In TCRdb, the 5' RACE reads were re-called with MiXCR into one record per CDR3 protein. The profile covers approximately 250,000 distinct CDR3 sequences, with approximately 16% appearing a single time and around 21% taken by the ten largest. The CDR3 loop spans 12 amino acids. The germline V gene has CDR1 SQVTM and CDR2 ANQGSEA. The V and J ends lost 7 bases and 3 bases respectively, with 10 bases between them. The chain links TRBV29-1 to TRBJ2-1, with D perhaps TRBD2 (6 bases). Sequenced sample: PBMCs or a T cell subset sorted from them (not recorded which). This receptor was obtained from a man between 18 and 29 years old who had mild COVID-19 (a few samples of this study predate the infection). Cell type and time point are not known. This CDR3 is CSAVGGYNEQFF. CDR3 DNA: TGCAGCGCCGTCGGGGGCTACAATGAGCAGTTCTTC.